The clone carrying this T cell receptor beta chain was counted a few times. What it binds is unknown. These data are taken from a study of beta chain features in type 1 diabetes. Findings and limits, study-wide: When Type 1 diabetes patients were examined, their TCRB CDR3s proved moderately but significantly shorter in all four CD4+ subsets. Compared with healthy donors, patients appeared to share more similar naive, central memory and regulatory TCRB repertoires.

V dropped 0 bases and J dropped 3 bases, with 15 bases sitting between them. CDR1 is SGHNT, CDR2 YYREEE, per germline (reference sequence). CDR3 length equals 16 residues. Investigators reverse transcribed all isolated RNA, so they sequenced expressed TCRB transcripts. Sequencing used immunoSEQ multiplex PCR; TCRdb keeps in-frame clones, though not all of them. The data hold a few hundred thousand clones, with 20% observed a single time. This chain uses TRBV5-4 with TRBJ1-2; D gene unclear. Sequencing was carried out using naive CD4+ T cells from blood. This TCR came from a middle-aged woman with type 1 diabetes. The CDR3 reads CASSLVDQRGDYGYTF. CDR3 nucleotides: TGTGCCAGCAGCTTGGTTGACCAGCGAGGAGACTATGGCTACACCTTC.